This record concerns one T cell receptor (beta chain) sequence. The data stem from a study of shared clonotypes between healthy human individuals. The wider study: Each donor's CD4 naive and CD4 memory cells filled three plates apiece, CD8 naive two, and CD8 memory one.

Genomic DNA belonging to each subset was distributed in equal measure over several immunoSEQ plates. TCRdb keeps only in-frame clones here, not all; method: immunoSEQ multiplex PCR. The profile covers 2 million to 2.5 million clones, with more than 85% appearing a single time and 0.39% taken by the ten largest. Germline CDR1 is SGHTS and CDR2 is YDEGEE. Trimming shortened V by 0 bases and J by 7 bases, and 11 bases separated the two germline ends. The CDR3 loop spans 14 amino acids. The sequenced material came from naive CD4+ T cells from PBMCs. The subset here: CD45RA+ positively selected. The sequence came from a man aged 18-30 years in good health. Some clones in this sample may be carry-over from other donors' samples. The chain uses TRBV5-8 and TRBJ1-5, with no clear D. The CDR3 here is CASSLEGSGQPQHF. The CDR3 DNA is TGTGCCAGCAGCTTGGAAGGGTCTGGGCAGCCCCAGCATTTT.